Below, 28 T cell receptor beta chains from the same sample are listed, as sequenced in a study of blood T cells in healthy people across ages. It was with a sample-barcoded 5' primer and a J-beta primer mix that a second PCR of about 7 to 12 cycles was run. TCRdb re-called the 5' RACE reads with MiXCR, one entry per CDR3 protein. Of around 970,000 distinct CDR3 sequences in the sample, roughly 47% were seen once. The sample consisted of blood. The receptors come from a woman in her sixties in good health.

The genes are TRBV20-1 and TRBJ2-7; D uncertain. Per the germline V gene, CDR1 is DFQATT and CDR2 is SNEGSKA (reference sequence). V was pared by 0 bases and J by 3 bases, with 12 bases between. The CDR3 runs to 14 residues. The CDR3 bases are TGCAGTGCTAGAGATGTCTCGGCGAACTACGAGCAGTACTTC. The encoded protein is CSARDVSANYEQYF.

This CDR3 reads CASSQRTVDYGYTF. Written as DNA, the CDR3 is TGTGCCAGCAGCCAGAGGACAGTTGACTATGGCTACACCTTC. This chain connects TRBV3-1 to TRBJ1-2, with D perhaps matching TRBD1 (6 bases). V dropped 3 bases and J dropped 3 bases, with 11 bases sitting between them. Germline assignment: CDR1 LGHDT and CDR2 YNNKEL (reference sequence). The CDR3 is made up of 14 amino acids.

The V and J genes are TRBV1 and TRBJ2-7. TRBV1 represents a pseudogene. The CDR3 has 13 residues. CDR3 region: CTSRLDRSYEQYF. DNA of the CDR3: TGCACCAGCAGACTAGACAGGTCCTACGAGCAGTACTTC.

The chain uses TRBV6-2 or TRBV6-3 and TRBJ2-1; D is possibly TRBD2 (5 bases). The CDR3 covers 16 residues. Germline V gene data show CDR1 as MNHEY and CDR2 as SVGEGT. Trimming pared 7 bases from V and 0 bases from J, leaving 16 bases between. The DNA of the CDR3 is TGTGCCAGCATTTGGCGGGCCCCTAGCTCCTACAATGAGCAGTTCTTC. Protein product: CASIWRAPSSYNEQFF.

The rearrangement joins TRBV28 to TRBJ2-5; 10 bases match TRBD1. Trimming cost V 4 bases and J 2 bases; bases outside gene matches: 4. Germline lookup yields CDR1 MDHEN and CDR2 SYDVKM. CDR3 length equals 15 residues. CDR3 DNA: TGTGCCAGCAGTTCCCAGGACAGGGGGCAAGAGACCCAGTACTTC. Translation: CASSSQDRGQETQYF.

This clonotype was counted between two and nine times. This chain uses TRBV7-8 with TRBJ2-7; D uncertain. V lost 6 bases and J 0 bases, leaving 18 bases between the germline ends. CDR1 is SGHVS, CDR2 FQNEAQ, per germline. The CDR3 totals 16 residues. The CDR3 is CASRHPLSSRSYEQYF. CDR3 DNA sequence: TGTGCCAGCAGGCACCCACTTAGCAGCCGCTCCTACGAGCAGTACTTC.

The sample holds a few counts of this clonotype. The CDR3 DNA follows: TGTGCCAGCAGCCCAGCAGGGGCGAGCAATCAGCCCCAGCATTTT. Encoded protein: CASSPAGASNQPQHF. The chain joins TRBV7-2 to TRBJ1-5; the D gene is possibly TRBD1 (6 bases). The CDR3 runs to 15 residues. The germline V gene has CDR1 SGHTA and CDR2 FQGNSA. Deletions cut 5 bases from V and 1 base from J, with 12 bases between. The full variable domain, rest sourced from reference TRBV7-2 and TRBJ1-5, is GAGVSQSPSNKVTEKGKDVELRCDPISGHTALYWYRQSLGQGLEFLIYFQGNSAPDKSGLPSDRFSAERTGGSVSTLTIQRTQQEDSAVYLCASSPAGASNQPQHFGDGTRLSIL.

The CDR3 nucleotides read TGTGCCAGCAGCTGGGAGTTGGGGGAGACCCAGTACTTC. Amino acid sequence: CASSWELGETQYF. The J gene is TRBJ2-5, the V gene TRBV11-3; tentative D call: TRBD2 (5 bases). This CDR3 spans 13 amino acids. Germline V gives CDR1 SGHNT, CDR2 YENEEA. Trimming removed 4 bases from V and 5 bases from J, with 11 bases in between.

The chain has TRBV9 and TRBJ2-3; 7 nucleotides align to TRBD2. CDR1 is SGDLS and CDR2 is YYNGEE in the germline V gene. The CDR3 runs 15 residues. J gave up 3 bases and V 0 bases, and 4 bases lay outside the gene matches. CDR3 region: CASSVGTSETDTQYF. CDR3 nucleotides: TGTGCCAGCAGCGTAGGTACTAGCGAGACAGATACGCAGTATTTT.

In its sample, this clonotype was seen a few times. The rearrangement uses TRBV20-1 and TRBJ2-7; TRBD2 agrees at 8 bases. V was pared by 4 bases and J by 1 base, with 9 bases of the junction left unmatched. Germline V gene data show CDR1 as DFQATT and CDR2 as SNEGSKA (reference sequence). The CDR3 contains 15 residues. The CDR3 protein is CSANTRTSPSYEQYF. CDR3 nucleotides: TGCAGTGCTAATACTCGGACTAGCCCTTCCTACGAGCAGTACTTC.

The rearrangement joins TRBV24-1 to TRBJ2-3, with D possibly matching TRBD2 (6 bases). CDR3 size: 15 residues. Germline loops: CDR1 KGHDR, CDR2 SFDVKD. V dropped 8 bases and J dropped 1 base, with 15 bases sitting between them. The CDR3 DNA sequence: TGTGCCACCATGGTCGGGAGAACGGGCACAGATACGCAGTATTTT. It yields the protein CATMVGRTGTDTQYF.

The chain recombines TRBV5-1 with TRBJ2-7; 8 positions agree with TRBD1. V lost 4 bases and J lost 5; bases outside the gene matches: 20. The CDR3 contains 18 residues. Germline V gives CDR1 SGHRS, CDR2 YFSETQ. Here the CDR3 reads CASSRLIFSTGESDEQYF. CDR3 DNA sequence: TGCGCCAGCAGCCGACTTATATTTTCGACAGGGGAGTCAGACGAGCAGTACTTC. Using reference TRBV5-1 and TRBJ2-7 for the parts outside the CDR3, the full variable domain is KAGVTQTPRYLIKTRGQQVTLSCSPISGHRSVSWYQQTPGQGLQFLFEYFSETQRNKGNFPGRFSGRQFSNSRSEMNVSTLELGDSALYLCASSRLIFSTGESDEQYFGPGTRLTVT.

The chain has TRBV5-6 and TRBJ2-3, with TRBD2 matching 11 bases. Germline loops: CDR1 SGHDT, CDR2 YYEEEE. The CDR3 spans 16 residues. The junction had 6 bases not matched to a gene; V was cut back by 1 base and J by 5 bases. Here the CDR3 DNA reads TGTGCCAGCAGCTTGCCCCTAGCGGGAGGCCGAGATACGCAGTATTTT. It is translated as CASSLPLAGGRDTQYF.

This clonotype was observed a few times. The rearrangement joins TRBV7-2 to TRBJ2-4; D perhaps matches TRBD1 (6 bases). Trimming pared 3 bases from V and 7 bases from J, leaving 16 bases between. CDR1 is SGHTA and CDR2 is FQGNSA in the germline V gene. The CDR3 loop spans 15 amino acids. As DNA, the CDR3 is TGTGCCAGCAGCTTGGTTACAGGGTATGGGAACATTCAGTACTTC. Amino acids: CASSLVTGYGNIQYF.

The gene calls are TRBV7-6 and TRBJ1-6, with D maybe TRBD1 (5 bases). The germline V gene has CDR1 SGHVS and CDR2 FNYEAQ. CDR3 size: 13 residues. Trimming left V 2 bases short and J 15 bases short, with 14 bases between. The CDR3 DNA reads as TGTGCCAGCAGCTTAAGGCCGGGGGGGGACCTCCACTTT. Its protein is CASSLRPGGDLHF. Full variable domain (missing parts from reference TRBV7-6 and TRBJ1-6): GAGVSQSPRYKVTKRGQDVALRCDPISGHVSLYWYRQALGQGPEFLTYFNYEAQQDKSGLPNDRFSAERPEGSISTLTIQRTEQRDSAMYRCASSLRPGGDLHFGNGTRLTVT.

V gene TRBV29-1 combines with J gene TRBJ1-4; 7 bases align to TRBD1. Germline assignment: CDR1 SQVTM and CDR2 ANQGSEA. This CDR3 spans 16 amino acids. V was pared by 4 bases and J by 0 bases, with 8 bases of the junction left unmatched. The CDR3 loop reads CSVGGTEDATNEKLFF. CDR3 in DNA: TGCAGCGTTGGGGGGACAGAAGATGCAACTAATGAAAAACTGTTTTTT.

This clonotype was counted only a few times. The chain is built from TRBV15 and TRBJ2-3, with a possible D match to TRBD2 (6 bases). CDR1 is LNHNV, CDR2 YYDKDF, per germline (reference sequence). This CDR3 region has 16 residues. V lost 2 bases and J lost 2, with 14 bases in between. CDR3 sequence reads: CATSRKRAPYTDTQYF. The CDR3 nucleotides are TGTGCCACCAGCAGAAAGCGGGCCCCGTACACAGATACGCAGTATTTT. The entire variable domain, with the rest obtained from reference TRBV15 and TRBJ2-3, is as follows: DAMVIQNPRYQVTQFGKPVTLSCSQTLNHNVMYWYQQKSSQAPKLLFHYYDKDFNNEADTPDNFQSRRPNTSFCFLDIRSPGLGDTAMYLCATSRKRAPYTDTQYFGPGTRLTVL.

The chain joins TRBV29-1 to TRBJ1-1, with D uncertain. The germline gives CDR1 SQVTM, CDR2 ANQGSEA. With 3 bases removed from V and 5 bases from J, the gap between germline ends came to 10 bases. This CDR3 spans 12 amino acids. CDR3 amino acids: CSVEGQLTEAFF. CDR3 nucleotide sequence: TGCAGCGTTGAGGGCCAATTAACTGAAGCTTTCTTT.

The chain links TRBV4-2 to TRBJ2-5, with TRBD2 identical over 10 bases. This CDR3 region has 16 residues. Germline-derived CDR1 and CDR2 are LGHNA and YNFKEQ. V dropped 0 bases and J dropped 5; count of bases not matched to a gene: 6. The CDR3 protein is CASSQDLAGVLETQYF. The DNA for the CDR3 is TGTGCCAGCAGCCAAGATCTAGCGGGAGTTCTCGAGACCCAGTACTTC.

This clonotype was counted between two and nine times. The CDR3 DNA sequence: TGCGCCAGCAGCTTGGGAGGACCTGGGGAGACCCAGTACTTC. Translated: CASSLGGPGETQYF. The V and J genes are TRBV5-1 and TRBJ2-5; D gene uncertain. The CDR3 is made up of 14 amino acids. V lost 0 bases to trimming and J lost 5 bases, with 11 bases between them. Germline CDR1 SGHRS, CDR2 YFSETQ.

This clonotype was counted between two and nine times. CDR3 protein: CASKGVAKNIQYF. In DNA, the CDR3 is TGTGCCAGCAAGGGTGTGGCAAAAAACATTCAGTACTTC. The chain combines TRBV25-1 with TRBJ2-4; D remains unclear. The CDR3 sequence is 13 residues long. Trimming shortened V by 7 bases and J by 4 bases, and 11 bases separated the two germline ends. Germline-derived CDR1 and CDR2 are MGHDK and SYGVNS.

The chain couples TRBV18 to TRBJ2-5; no definite D call. The CDR3 runs to 12 residues. Germline values: CDR1 KGHSH, CDR2 LQKENI. Trimming shortened V by 3 bases and J by 4 bases, and 6 bases separated the two germline ends. CDR3 in DNA: TGTGCCAGCTCACCTACCCCAGAGACCCAGTACTTC. Translation: CASSPTPETQYF.

The V and J genes are TRBV5-4 and TRBJ1-1; D is uncertain. The CDR3 has 15 residues. Trimming pared 0 bases from V and 4 bases from J, leaving 13 bases between. Germline V gene sequence: CDR1 SGHNT, CDR2 YYREEE (reference sequence). The CDR3: CASSLEGQPFTEAFF. DNA of the CDR3: TGTGCCAGCAGCTTGGAAGGCCAGCCGTTCACTGAAGCTTTCTTT.

This rearrangement joins TRBV6-1 to TRBJ2-3; 9 bases agree with TRBD2. CDR1 is MNHNS and CDR2 is SASEGT in the germline V gene. The length of the CDR3 is 16 residues. With 6 bases clipped from V and 2 bases from J, the junction kept 9 bases outside the gene matches. Here the CDR3 DNA reads TGTGCCAGCAGCTCCCCAGCGGGAGGCTACACAGATACGCAGTATTTT. This encodes CASSSPAGGYTDTQYF.

J is TRBJ2-3 and V is TRBV12-3 or TRBV12-4; 10 bases match TRBD1. This CDR3 contains 16 residues. V gave up 8 bases and J gave up 2 bases; unmatched junction bases: 10. The CDR3 nucleotides are TGTGCCAGCGGGGCCCCCGGGACAGGGGTCACAGATACGCAGTATTTT. Protein sequence: CASGAPGTGVTDTQYF.

V usage is TRBV4-2 and J usage is TRBJ1-4; 7 bases line up with TRBD1. V gave up 0 bases and J gave up 8 bases; unmatched junction bases: 12. Germline V gene data show CDR1 as LGHNA and CDR2 as YNFKEQ. The CDR3 extends over 17 amino acids. The CDR3 here is CASSQEWTGVSQEKLFF. CDR3 nucleotide sequence: TGTGCCAGCAGCCAAGAGTGGACAGGTGTGAGTCAGGAAAAACTGTTTTTT.

V and J are TRBV6-2 or TRBV6-3 and TRBJ1-2; no definite D call. Germline CDR1 and CDR2: MNHEY and SVGEGT. Trimming left V 2 bases short and J 1 base short, with 14 bases between. The CDR3 runs to 16 residues. CDR3 nucleotide sequence: TGTGCCAGCAGTTACCCGGCAAGGACGCGTAACTATGGCTACACCTTC. Its translation: CASSYPARTRNYGYTF.

The chain employs TRBV27 and TRBJ1-2; TRBD1 matches 9 bases. Germline CDR1 and CDR2: MNHEY and SMNVEV (reference sequence). Germline trimming cut 6 bases from V and 5 bases from J; bases unmatched to any gene: 10. This CDR3 is 15 amino acids long. CDR3 sequence reads: CASSKPGQGQYGYTF. DNA of the CDR3: TGTGCCAGCAGCAAGCCGGGACAGGGTCAATATGGCTACACCTTC.